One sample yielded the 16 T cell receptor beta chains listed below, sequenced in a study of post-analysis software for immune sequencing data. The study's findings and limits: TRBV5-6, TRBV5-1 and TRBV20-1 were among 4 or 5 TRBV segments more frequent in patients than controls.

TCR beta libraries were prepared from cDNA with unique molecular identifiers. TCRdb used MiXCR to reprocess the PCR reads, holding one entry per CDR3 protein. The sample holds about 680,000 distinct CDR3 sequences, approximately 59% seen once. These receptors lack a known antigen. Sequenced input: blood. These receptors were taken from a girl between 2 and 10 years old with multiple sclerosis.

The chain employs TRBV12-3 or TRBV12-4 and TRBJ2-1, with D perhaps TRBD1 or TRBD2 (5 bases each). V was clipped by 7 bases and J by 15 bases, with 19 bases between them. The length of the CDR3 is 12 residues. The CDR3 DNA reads TGTGCCAGCACTTCCGACAGCGGTCGTATGTTCTTC. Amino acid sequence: CASTSDSGRMFF.

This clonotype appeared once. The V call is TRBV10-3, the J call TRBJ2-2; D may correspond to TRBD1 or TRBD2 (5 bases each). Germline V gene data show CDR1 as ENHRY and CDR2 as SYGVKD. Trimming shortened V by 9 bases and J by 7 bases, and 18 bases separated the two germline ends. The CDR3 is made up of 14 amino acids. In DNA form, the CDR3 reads TGTGCCATTAGCCTCGGGACGGAAGGCGGGGAGCTGTTTTTT. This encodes CAISLGTEGGELFF.

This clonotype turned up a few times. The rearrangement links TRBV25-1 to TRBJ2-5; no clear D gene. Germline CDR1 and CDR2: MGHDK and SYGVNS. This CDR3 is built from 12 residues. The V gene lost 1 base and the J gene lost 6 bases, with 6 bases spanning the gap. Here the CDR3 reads CASSEFLQTQYF. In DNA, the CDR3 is TGTGCCAGCAGTGAATTTCTGCAGACCCAGTACTTC. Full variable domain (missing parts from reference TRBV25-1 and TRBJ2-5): EADIYQTPRYLVIGTGKKITLECSQTMGHDKMYWYQQDPGMELHLIHYSYGVNSTEKGDLSSESTVSRIRTEHFPLTLESARPSHTSQYLCASSEFLQTQYFGPGTRLLVL.

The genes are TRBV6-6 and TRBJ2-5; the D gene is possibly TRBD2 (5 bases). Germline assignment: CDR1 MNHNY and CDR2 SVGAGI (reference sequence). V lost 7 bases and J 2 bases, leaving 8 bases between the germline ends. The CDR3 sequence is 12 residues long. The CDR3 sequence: CASMGAQETQYF. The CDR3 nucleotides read TGTGCCAGCATGGGAGCGCAAGAGACCCAGTACTTC.

The CDR3 region has the DNA TGTGCCAGCGGACAGTCTGGGGCCAACGTCCTGACTTTC. It yields the protein CASGQSGANVLTF. The chain carries TRBV7-2 and TRBJ2-6; D possibly corresponds to TRBD1 (6 bases). Between the trimmed V and J ends, which lost 8 bases and 1 base, there was a span of 6 bases. The CDR3 consists of 13 residues. Per the germline V gene, CDR1 is SGHTA and CDR2 is FQGNSA.

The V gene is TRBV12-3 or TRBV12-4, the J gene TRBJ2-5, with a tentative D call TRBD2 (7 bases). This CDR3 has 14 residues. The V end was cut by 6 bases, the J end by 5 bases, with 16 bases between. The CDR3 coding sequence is TGTGCCAGCAGCTCGACACAGGGAGGGGAGACCCAGTACTTC. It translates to CASSSTQGGETQYF.

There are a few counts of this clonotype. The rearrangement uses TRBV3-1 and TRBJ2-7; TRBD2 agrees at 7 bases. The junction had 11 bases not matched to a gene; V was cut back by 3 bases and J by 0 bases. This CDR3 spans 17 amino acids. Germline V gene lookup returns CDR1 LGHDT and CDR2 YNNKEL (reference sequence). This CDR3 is CASSHASAGKSSYEQYF. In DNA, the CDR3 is TGTGCCAGCAGCCACGCTTCAGCGGGAAAGAGCTCCTACGAGCAGTACTTC.

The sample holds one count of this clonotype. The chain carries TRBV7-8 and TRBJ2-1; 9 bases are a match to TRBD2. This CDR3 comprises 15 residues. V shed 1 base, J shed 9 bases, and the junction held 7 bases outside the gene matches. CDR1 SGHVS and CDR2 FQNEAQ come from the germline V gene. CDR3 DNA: TGTGCCAGCAGCTTAGTGCTAGCGGGAATGGGTGAGCAGTTCTTC. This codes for CASSLVLAGMGEQFF.

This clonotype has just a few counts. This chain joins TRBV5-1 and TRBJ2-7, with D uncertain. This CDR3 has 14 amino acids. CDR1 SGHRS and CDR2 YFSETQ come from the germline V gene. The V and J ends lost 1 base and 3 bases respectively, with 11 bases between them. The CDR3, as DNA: TGCGCCAGCAGCTTGTCTACGGGTCTCTACGAGCAGTACTTC. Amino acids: CASSLSTGLYEQYF.

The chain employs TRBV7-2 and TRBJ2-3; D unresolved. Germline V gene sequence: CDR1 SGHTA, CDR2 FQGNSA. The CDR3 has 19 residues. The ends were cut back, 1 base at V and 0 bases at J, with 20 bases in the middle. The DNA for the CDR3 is TGTGCCAGCAGCTTAGTTCCTGGGCAGGACGAATTTAGCACAGATACGCAGTATTTT. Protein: CASSLVPGQDEFSTDTQYF.

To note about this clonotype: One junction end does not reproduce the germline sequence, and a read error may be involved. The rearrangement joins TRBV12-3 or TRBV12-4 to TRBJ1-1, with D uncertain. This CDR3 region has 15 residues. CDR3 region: CASSPGWGENAEAFF. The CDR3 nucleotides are TGTGCCAGCAGTCCCGGCTGGGGTGAGAACGCTGAAGCTTTCTTT.

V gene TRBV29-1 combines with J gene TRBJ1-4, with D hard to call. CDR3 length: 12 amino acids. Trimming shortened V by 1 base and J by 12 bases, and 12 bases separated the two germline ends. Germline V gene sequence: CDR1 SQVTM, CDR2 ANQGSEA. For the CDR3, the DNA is TGCAGCGTTGAAGGAGGAAGGGCACAACTGTTTTTT. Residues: CSVEGGRAQLFF.

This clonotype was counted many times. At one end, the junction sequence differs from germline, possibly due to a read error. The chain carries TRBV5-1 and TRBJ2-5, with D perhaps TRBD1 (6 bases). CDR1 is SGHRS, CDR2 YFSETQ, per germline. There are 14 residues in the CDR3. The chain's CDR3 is CASSPGTFQETQYF. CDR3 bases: TGTGCCAGCAGTCCCGGGACATTCCAAGAGACCCAGTACTTC.

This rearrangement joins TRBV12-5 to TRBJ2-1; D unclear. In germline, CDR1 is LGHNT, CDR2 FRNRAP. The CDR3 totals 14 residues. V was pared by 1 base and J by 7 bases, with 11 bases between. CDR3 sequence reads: CASGLGPATNEQFF. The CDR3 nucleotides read TGTGCTAGTGGTTTGGGCCCGGCCACGAATGAGCAGTTCTTC. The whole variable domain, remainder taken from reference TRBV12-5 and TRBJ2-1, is DARVTQTPRHKVTEMGQEVTMRCQPILGHNTVFWYRQTMMQGLELLAYFRNRAPLDDSGMPKDRFSAEMPDATLATLKIQPSEPRDSAVYFCASGLGPATNEQFFGPGTRLTVL.

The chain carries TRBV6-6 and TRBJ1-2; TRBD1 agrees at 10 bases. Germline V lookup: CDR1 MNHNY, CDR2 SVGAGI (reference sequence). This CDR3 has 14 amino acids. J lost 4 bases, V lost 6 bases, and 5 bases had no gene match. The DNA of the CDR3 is TGTGCCAGCAGGCCCGGACAGGGGGGCTATGGCTACACCTTC. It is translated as CASRPGQGGYGYTF.

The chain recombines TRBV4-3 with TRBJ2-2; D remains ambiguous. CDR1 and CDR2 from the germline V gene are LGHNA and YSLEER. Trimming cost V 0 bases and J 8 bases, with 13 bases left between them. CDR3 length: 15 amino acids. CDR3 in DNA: TGCGCCAGCAGCCAAGATCAAGACTGGGGAGGGGAGCTGTTTTTT. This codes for CASSQDQDWGGELFF.